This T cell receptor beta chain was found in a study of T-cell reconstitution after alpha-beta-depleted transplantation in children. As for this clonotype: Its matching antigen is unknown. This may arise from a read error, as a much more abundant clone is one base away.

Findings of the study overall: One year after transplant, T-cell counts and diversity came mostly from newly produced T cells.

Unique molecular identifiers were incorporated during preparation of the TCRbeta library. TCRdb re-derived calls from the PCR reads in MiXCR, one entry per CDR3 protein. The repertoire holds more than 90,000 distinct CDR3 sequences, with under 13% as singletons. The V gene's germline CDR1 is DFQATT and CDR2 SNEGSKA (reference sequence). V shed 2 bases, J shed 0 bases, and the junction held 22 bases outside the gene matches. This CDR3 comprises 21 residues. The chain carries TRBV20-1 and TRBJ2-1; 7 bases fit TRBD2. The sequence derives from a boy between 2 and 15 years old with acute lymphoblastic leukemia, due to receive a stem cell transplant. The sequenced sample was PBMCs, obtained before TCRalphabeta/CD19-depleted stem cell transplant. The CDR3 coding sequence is TGCAGTGCTAGACCCCCTACGGCGACTAGCAGGCTCAGGAGCTCCTACAATGAGCAGTTCTTC. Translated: CSARPPTATSRLRSSYNEQFF.